A single TCR beta chain is shown here with its context. No antigen is known for it. Other DNA sequences in this specimen translate into the identical CDR3. The data belong to a study of cytotoxic CD8 clonotypes in ibrutinib-treated CLL. Study-level background: For this cohort, patients were around eleven relapsed/refractory and over 14 treatment-naive, while fewer than 18 were IGHV unmutated.

Sequencing sought depths of 1 in 200,000 to 1 in 1 million T cells. Using immunoSEQ multiplex PCR, the repertoire was profiled, and TCRdb retains in-frame clones only, with some absent. The sample includes under 150,000 clones, approximately 89% of them seen just once. Study-level findings and limits: Once treatment began, public clonotypes, which were uncommon, contracted or stayed stable. Clonality increased at ibrutinib response and stayed stable in sustained remission. At progression, however, it fell back toward baseline.

Germline V CDR1 and CDR2: MNHNY, SVGAGI (reference sequence). J lost 7 bases, V lost 6 bases, and 7 bases had no gene match. The CDR3 loop spans 14 amino acids. The gene calls are TRBV6-6 and TRBJ2-7, with TRBD2 matching over 12 bases. The starting material was PBMCs, obtained after 12 months of ibrutinib treatment. This TCR came from a human donor with chronic lymphocytic leukemia. CDR3 amino acids: CASSLLAGGYEQYF. CDR3 nucleotide sequence: TGTGCCAGCAGCCTACTAGCGGGGGGCTATGAGCAGTACTTC.